A selection of T cell receptor beta chains follows, all from one sample in a study of blood T cell repertoires in COVID-19. Clones were read by immunoSEQ multiplex PCR, and TCRdb kept only the in-frame ones, dropping some. The sample records some 150,000 clones, 80% to 90% being singletons. Sequenced material: peripheral blood. The receptors were gathered from a man between 65 and 85 years old with acute or convalescent COVID-19. CDR3s include the opening cysteine and the closing phenylalanine or tryptophan. D genes are given only for firm matches. The size of a clone is reported for some rows only, either as once, few or many, or as a class for expanded clones.

clone size,J gene,V gene,D gene,CDR3 DNA,CDR3 protein
.,TRBJ1-5,TRBV6-5,TRBD1,TGTGCCACCAAAACAGGGGATCAGCCCCAGCATTTT,CATKTGDQPQHF
once,TRBJ2-1,TRBV7-2,TRBD2,TGTGCCAGCAGCTTAGCGCTAGCGGTCGCCTACAATGAGCAGTTCTTC,CASSLALAVAYNEQFF
.,TRBJ1-4,TRBV19,TRBD1,TGTGCCAGTAGTATCGACAGGGAGGAAAAACTGTTTTTT,CASSIDREEKLFF
.,TRBJ2-1,TRBV3-1/TRBV3-2,TRBD2,TGTGCCAGCAGCCTTGGGGCTAGCGGCAATGAGCAGTTCTTC,CASSLGASGNEQFF
.,TRBJ2-7,TRBV7-9,TRBD1,TGTGCCAGCAGCAGGACAGGGAGCGAGCAGTACTTC,CASSRTGSEQYF
few,TRBJ2-1,TRBV28,.,TGTGCCAGCAGTTTAGCGGGGAGTTCCTACAATGAGCAGTTCTTC,CASSLAGSSYNEQFF
.,TRBJ2-7,TRBV11-2,.,TGTGCCAGCAGCTTTGAAACGCCGCGGGAGCAGTACTTC,CASSFETPREQYF
.,TRBJ1-4,TRBV7-3,.,TGTGCCAGCAGCACCCAGGGACACCCTAATGAAAAACTGTTTTTT,CASSTQGHPNEKLFF
.,TRBJ1-6,TRBV6-4,.,TGTGCCAGCACTATCAGCTGGGTAACCTGGAGCCTACATTCACCCCTCCACTTT,CASTISWVTWSLHSPLHF
.,TRBJ1-4,TRBV18,.,TGTGCCAGCTCACCAGGGAGGGCTGAAAAACTGTTTTTT,CASSPGRAEKLFF
.,TRBJ1-5,TRBV28,TRBD1,TGTGCCAGCAGAAACGGACAGGGCAATCAGCCCCAGCATTTT,CASRNGQGNQPQHF
.,TRBJ2-7,TRBV4-1,TRBD2,TGCGCCAGCAGCCACGATTTCTCGACTAGCGGGAGCTCCTACGAGCAGTACTTC,CASSHDFSTSGSSYEQYF
.,TRBJ1-5,TRBV2,.,TGTGCCAGCAGTGTCCGGGAGCAGCCCCAGCATTTT,CASSVREQPQHF
.,TRBJ2-1,TRBV7-3,.,TGTGCCAGCAGCTTAAAGCAGGGATTCAATGAGCAGTTCTTC,CASSLKQGFNEQFF
.,TRBJ2-2,TRBV30,TRBD1,TGTGCCTGGAGCTCCGGACAGGGAAACACCGGGGAGCTGTTTTTT,CAWSSGQGNTGELFF
.,TRBJ1-5,TRBV29-1,.,TGCAGCGTTGGGGGGGGCCGCAATCAGCCCCAGCATTTT,CSVGGGRNQPQHF